This entry features one T cell receptor (beta chain) sequence. Its antigen is undetermined. Library construction for TCR beta used iRepertoire HTBI primers and Arm-PCR of CDR3 regions. TCRdb ran MiXCR on the multiplex PCR reads and lists one entry per CDR3 protein. The sample consists of about 310,000 distinct CDR3 sequences, 20% to 25% of them appearing once. This sample is part of a study of regulatory T cells in long-lasting Graves disease. Overall study findings and caveats: Relative to new patients (under 1,000), persistent patients exhibited greater sharing of public clonotypes (approximately 2,800). TRBV28, TRBJ1-2 and TRBJ2-5 were segments that persistent disease favored. The study found lower TCR diversity in persistent Graves' patients than in newly diagnosed ones.

The germline gives CDR1 DFQATT, CDR2 SNEGSKA (reference sequence). V lost 5 bases and J lost 6, with 17 bases in between. The CDR3 consists of 13 residues. Described time point: persistent/refractory GD, antithyroid drugs over 5 years with positive TRAb. From RNA extracted from PBMCs, the TCR library was made. This chain connects TRBV20-1 to TRBJ2-7; tentative D call: TRBD1 (5 bases). The receptor's source is a female donor with Graves disease. Sample: peripheral blood mononuclear cells (PBMCs), taken when the disease was refractory, from a patient treated with antithyroid drugs. The CDR3: CSASPGSSPEQYF. CDR3 nucleotide sequence: TGCAGTGCTTCTCCAGGGTCGTCCCCCGAGCAGTACTTC.